Presented here are 11 T cell receptor beta chains from one specimen sequenced in a study of spatial heterogeneity in lung cancer. These receptors' targets are unknown. TCRdb processed the 5' RACE reads anew with MiXCR; each CDR3 protein has one entry. The repertoire has about 17,000 distinct CDR3 sequences, 6.2% of them found once; the top ten carry 6.8%. Whole-study results and caveats: Mutation tallies in tumors tracked expanded intratumoral alpha and beta TCR counts.

Time point: sample taken at primary tumor resection. The starting material was lung tumor tissue, obtained at surgery. The receptors were sampled from a male donor with early-stage non-small cell lung cancer.

On this clonotype itself: This beta chain is a stray read from a library made for alpha chains; its abundance is not meaningful. The chain employs TRBV2 and TRBJ2-5; TRBD2 matches 13 bases. Per germline, CDR1 SNHLY and CDR2 FYNNEI. The J segment lost 4 bases and the V segment lost 5 bases, leaving 4 bases of the junction unmatched. The CDR3 loop spans 15 amino acids. CDR3 nucleotide sequence: TGTGCCAGCAGTTCGACTAGCGGGAGGAGAGAGACCCAGTACTTC. Protein sequence: CASSSTSGRRETQYF.

Remarks on this clonotype: Within a library made for alpha chains, this beta chain is off target, and its count is uninformative. The J gene is TRBJ2-1, the V gene TRBV6-5, with TRBD1 as a possible D gene (5 bases). The CDR3 length is 14 residues. Per germline, CDR1 MNHEY and CDR2 SVGAGI. Trimming removed 2 bases at V and 8 bases at J, with 13 bases between. The CDR3 region has the DNA TGTGCCAGCAGTTACGGGCAGGGTTTGCATGAGCAGTTCTTC. This gives the protein CASSYGQGLHEQFF.

This clonotype was recorded at least ten times. This beta chain lies outside the target of a library built for alpha chains; its clone size means little. The CDR3 sequence: CASSPYSTYEQYF. For the CDR3, the DNA is TGTGCCAGCTCACCATACAGCACCTACGAGCAGTACTTC. The chain carries TRBV18 and TRBJ2-7; D gene ambiguous. The CDR3 is made up of 13 amino acids. The ends were cut back, 2 bases at V and 2 bases at J, with 7 bases in the middle. CDR1 is KGHSH, CDR2 LQKENI, per germline.

In its sample, this clonotype was seen a few times. This beta chain is off target for a library built for alpha chains, so its abundance means little. The chain joins TRBV7-6 to TRBJ2-7, with D possibly called TRBD1 or TRBD2 (5 bases each). With 1 base removed from V and 6 bases from J, the gap between germline ends came to 16 bases. CDR1 is SGHVS and CDR2 is FNYEAQ in the germline V gene. This CDR3 spans 15 amino acids. The DNA of the CDR3 is TGTGCCAGCAGCTTAGGAGCTGGGGGTGGCGGCGAGCAGTACTTC. The encoded protein is CASSLGAGGGGEQYF.

This clonotype was seen at least ten times. In a library made to pick up alpha chains, this beta chain is a stray read with a size that means little. CDR3 residues: CASSSPQGSGVETQYF. The CDR3 bases are TGTGCCAGCAGTTCCCCTCAGGGGTCGGGAGTAGAGACCCAGTACTTC. This rearrangement joins TRBV28 to TRBJ2-5, with D perhaps assigned TRBD1 or TRBD2 (6 bases each). The CDR3 covers 16 residues. Per the germline V gene, CDR1 is MDHEN and CDR2 is SYDVKM. Trimming shortened V by 4 bases and J by 4 bases, and 19 bases separated the two germline ends.

The sample holds many counts of this clonotype. Since it is a stray read in a library aimed at alpha chains, this beta chain has a size that is not meaningful. This chain uses TRBV7-2 with TRBJ1-5, with D perhaps matching TRBD1 (6 bases). Deletions cut 2 bases from V and 1 base from J, with 9 bases between. The CDR3 has 15 amino acids. Germline V CDR1 and CDR2: SGHTA, FQGNSA. CDR3: CASSLSRGSNQPQHF. As DNA, the CDR3 is TGTGCCAGCAGCTTATCCAGGGGAAGCAATCAGCCCCAGCATTTT.

This clonotype has ten or more counts. The size of this beta chain means little, since it is a stray read in a library made for alpha chains. V is TRBV6-5 and J is TRBJ2-5, with TRBD2 identical over 11 bases. The CDR3 has 19 amino acids. CDR1 and CDR2 (germline): MNHEY, SVGAGI. V was clipped by 2 bases and J by 4 bases; unmatched bases: 15. CDR3 sequence reads: CASSYGVFSGRVRRETQYF. CDR3 bases: TGTGCCAGCAGTTACGGGGTCTTTAGCGGGAGGGTAAGAAGAGAGACCCAGTACTTC.

This clonotype has ten or more counts. A library prepared for alpha chains yielded this beta chain as an off-target read; its size is of little meaning. The J gene is TRBJ2-1, the V gene TRBV4-3; D remains ambiguous. This CDR3 is built from 15 residues. V lost 5 bases, J lost 0 bases, and 11 bases lay in between. Per germline, CDR1 LGHNA and CDR2 YSLEER. CDR3 protein: CASSSSTSSYNEQFF. The DNA of the CDR3 is TGCGCCAGCAGCTCCTCTACCAGCTCCTACAATGAGCAGTTCTTC.

Worth noting for this clonotype: This beta chain was picked up by a library intended for alpha chains and is off target, so its count carries little meaning. This rearrangement joins TRBV12-5 to TRBJ2-1; TRBD1 agrees at 8 bases. CDR3 length: 15 amino acids. The germline V gene has CDR1 LGHNT and CDR2 FRNRAP. After removal of 4 bases from V and 8 bases from J, the junction contained 10 bases not matched to a gene. The CDR3 sequence: CASGSGQGGEYEQFF. In DNA form, the CDR3 reads TGTGCTAGTGGTTCCGGACAGGGAGGCGAGTATGAGCAGTTCTTC. Looking up the rest from reference TRBV12-5 and TRBJ2-1 gives the full variable domain: DARVTQTPRHKVTEMGQEVTMRCQPILGHNTVFWYRQTMMQGLELLAYFRNRAPLDDSGMPKDRFSAEMPDATLATLKIQPSEPRDSAVYFCASGSGQGGEYEQFFGPGTRLTVL.

At least ten counts were recorded for this clonotype. This beta chain came through as a stray read in a library set up for alpha chains, and its size says little. This chain joins TRBV20-1 and TRBJ2-2; D might be TRBD1 (5 bases). CDR1 and CDR2 from the germline V gene are DFQATT and SNEGSKA (reference sequence). The V and J ends lost 6 bases and 7 bases respectively, with 18 bases between them. The CDR3 sequence is 14 residues long. The CDR3 bases are TGCAGTGCCCTTGGTACAGGTCCCGACGGGGAGCTGTTTTTT. Protein sequence: CSALGTGPDGELFF.

This clonotype was observed at least ten times. Found in a library prepared for alpha chains, this beta chain is an off-target read, and its abundance has little meaning. The chain combines TRBV11-2 with TRBJ2-1; TRBD2 matches at 8 bases. The CDR3 has 14 amino acids. Looked up from germline, CDR1 is SGHAT and CDR2 is FQNNGV. J gave up 6 bases and V 1 base, and 2 bases lay outside the gene matches. CDR3 in amino acids: CASSLALAGNEQFF. The DNA for the CDR3 is TGTGCCAGCAGCTTAGCCCTAGCGGGCAATGAGCAGTTCTTC.